What follows are 26 T cell receptor beta chains derived from one specimen sequenced in a study of a mutant IDH1 vaccine in newly diagnosed glioma. TCRdb's copy holds only in-frame clones and misses some; the assay was immunoSEQ multiplex PCR. Among tens of thousands of clones listed, around 83% were seen once. The sample's time point: baseline, week 1 (first vaccination visit). The sample's treatment: pre-vaccination baseline after standard-of-care therapy. The material was peripheral blood mononuclear cells (PBMCs), obtained from a glioma patient treated with radiotherapy, temozolomide or both. The origin of the receptors is a man aged 45 to 65 with glioma. Some clones in this sample may be carry-over from other donors' samples.

The rearrangement joins TRBV18 to TRBJ1-4, with 7 bases aligning to TRBD1. The junction had 12 bases not matched to a gene; V was cut back by 6 bases and J by 5 bases. The CDR3 has 16 amino acids. In germline, CDR1 is KGHSH, CDR2 LQKENI. CDR3 region: CASSPLSGTANEKLFF. CDR3 DNA: TGTGCCAGCTCCCCCCTGAGCGGGACAGCGAATGAAAAACTGTTTTTT. The full variable domain, rest sourced from reference TRBV18 and TRBJ1-4, is NAGVMQNPRHLVRRRGQEARLRCSPMKGHSHVYWYRQLPEEGLKFMVYLQKENIIDESGMPKERFSAEFPKEGPSILRIQQVVRGDSAAYFCASSPLSGTANEKLFFGSGTQLSVL.

The chain carries TRBV6-1 and TRBJ2-7; 8 nucleotides line up with TRBD1. With V trimmed by 6 bases and J by 5 bases, 9 bases remained unmatched. CDR3 length: 14 residues. Germline V gives CDR1 MNHNS, CDR2 SASEGT. The DNA for the CDR3 is TGTGCCAGCAGGGCAGGGGGCTCGTGGGACGAGCAGTACTTC. Translated, it gives CASRAGGSWDEQYF.

V gene TRBV15 combines with J gene TRBJ2-1, with no clear D. This CDR3 contains 13 residues. In germline, CDR1 is LNHNV, CDR2 YYDKDF (reference sequence). V lost 4 bases and J 7 bases, leaving 11 bases between the germline ends. CDR3 nucleotide sequence: TGTGCCACCAGCACTTGGGGTGGGAATGAGCAGTTCTTC. It specifies CATSTWGGNEQFF.

The gene calls are TRBV6-6 and TRBJ2-5, with D tentatively TRBD2 (6 bases). Trimming cost V 5 bases and J 2 bases, with 9 bases left between them. The CDR3 length is 13 residues. The germline gives CDR1 MNHNY, CDR2 SVGAGI (reference sequence). CDR3 region: CASSPGTQETQYF. CDR3 DNA sequence: TGTGCCAGCAGTCCCGGGACTCAAGAGACCCAGTACTTC.

V usage is TRBV10-3 and J usage is TRBJ1-1; D perhaps matches TRBD1 (5 bases). Germline-derived CDR1 and CDR2 are ENHRY and SYGVKD. The V end lost 10 bases, the J end lost 3 bases, and 9 bases lay between the germline ends. The CDR3 has 11 amino acids. In nucleotides, the CDR3 is TGTGCCACCAGGGAGGACACTGAAGCTTTCTTT. Encoded protein: CATREDTEAFF.

V gene TRBV6-4 combines with J gene TRBJ1-4; 9 bases align to TRBD1. Losses at the gene ends were 6 bases for V and 8 bases for J; bases not matched to a gene: 10. CDR1 is MRHNA, CDR2 SNTAGT, per germline. The CDR3 runs to 15 residues. The CDR3 DNA follows: TGTGCCAGCAGCGCTCGTCCCGGGACAGGGGAAAAACTGTTTTTT. Protein: CASSARPGTGEKLFF.

This chain joins TRBV5-1 and TRBJ2-2; 8 bases fit TRBD1. The junction had 11 bases not matched to a gene; V was cut back by 4 bases and J by 6 bases. The CDR3 contains 16 residues. Looked up from germline, CDR1 is SGHRS and CDR2 is YFSETQ. CDR3 in DNA: TGCGCCAGCAGCCCCGGGGAGACAGGGGTCCCCGGGGAGCTGTTTTTT. It codes for CASSPGETGVPGELFF.

The J gene is TRBJ1-5, the V gene TRBV9; TRBD1 is a possible D gene (5 bases). Per the germline V gene, CDR1 is SGDLS and CDR2 is YYNGEE. V was trimmed by 0 bases and J by 4 bases, leaving 8 bases between them. CDR3 length equals 14 residues. CDR3 nucleotides: TGTGCCAGCAGCGTAGGGGGGGGAAATCAGCCCCAGCATTTT. Protein sequence: CASSVGGGNQPQHF.

The chain recombines TRBV16 with TRBJ1-1; no clear D gene. This CDR3 region has 13 residues. V was trimmed by 1 base and J by 2 bases, leaving 5 bases between them. Germline CDR1 is KGHSY and CDR2 is FQNENV. The DNA for the CDR3 is TGTGCCAGCAGCCAATATGGTAACACTGAAGCTTTCTTT. As protein: CASSQYGNTEAFF.

The rearrangement links TRBV5-4 to TRBJ1-2, with unresolved D. The germline V gene encodes CDR1 SGHNT and CDR2 YYREEE (reference sequence). Trimming left V 5 bases short and J 6 bases short, with 14 bases between. The CDR3 is made up of 13 amino acids. CDR3 nucleotides: TGTGCCAGCAGTCCAACCAACAAAGATGGCTACACCTTC. This sequence encodes CASSPTNKDGYTF.

The chain joins TRBV14 to TRBJ2-1; D gene uncertain. This CDR3 region has 15 residues. In germline, CDR1 is SGHDN, CDR2 FVKESK. V lost 2 bases, J lost 0 bases, and 8 bases lay in between. CDR3 coding DNA: TGTGCCAGCAGCCAATCGGTTATCTCCTACAATGAGCAGTTCTTC. Translating gives CASSQSVISYNEQFF.

V is TRBV18 and J is TRBJ1-5; 7 bases match TRBD1. With V trimmed by 5 bases and J by 5 bases, 9 bases remained unmatched. The length of the CDR3 is 15 residues. CDR1 is KGHSH, CDR2 LQKENI, per germline. The CDR3 bases are TGTGCCAGCTCAAAAGTTGAAGGGGGCCATCAGCCCCAGCATTTT. It translates to CASSKVEGGHQPQHF. The complete variable domain, with remaining parts taken from reference TRBV18 and TRBJ1-5, reads NAGVMQNPRHLVRRRGQEARLRCSPMKGHSHVYWYRQLPEEGLKFMVYLQKENIIDESGMPKERFSAEFPKEGPSILRIQQVVRGDSAAYFCASSKVEGGHQPQHFGDGTRLSIL.

The V gene is TRBV11-3, the J gene TRBJ2-5; TRBD1 matches 10 bases. There are 15 residues in the CDR3. Germline-derived CDR1 and CDR2 are SGHNT and YENEEA. The V segment lost 6 bases and the J segment 0 bases; nucleotides outside the gene matches: 4. The CDR3 protein is CASRDRGGNQETQYF. CDR3 DNA sequence: TGTGCCAGCAGGGACAGGGGGGGAAACCAAGAGACCCAGTACTTC.

This clone showed up just once. This rearrangement joins TRBV7-2 to TRBJ2-1; the match to TRBD2 covers 7 bases. This CDR3 has 14 amino acids. Germline values: CDR1 SGHTA, CDR2 FQGNSA. The trim removed 3 bases at V and 6 bases at J, leaving 5 bases unmatched. The CDR3 sequence: CASSFLAGINEQFF. The CDR3 region has the DNA TGTGCCAGCAGCTTTTTAGCGGGCATCAATGAGCAGTTCTTC.

The chain links TRBV5-3 to TRBJ2-5; tentatively, D is TRBD1 or TRBD2 (5 bases each). TRBV5-3 is assigned to the ORF class and has an uncertain function. The V end was cut by 3 bases, the J end by 5 bases, with 14 bases between. This CDR3 contains 14 residues. CDR3 DNA: TGTGCCAGAAGCTGGGGGACCGCCGGGGAGACCCAGTACTTC. This codes for CARSWGTAGETQYF.

The gene calls are TRBV4-2 and TRBJ2-7; D gene ambiguous. Trimming removed 4 bases at V and 3 bases at J, with 19 bases between. The CDR3 is made up of 16 amino acids. Germline values: CDR1 LGHNA, CDR2 YNFKEQ. In nucleotides, the CDR3 is TGTGCCAGCAGCCGGCAAGCCAGGTCCGCGAACTACGAGCAGTACTTC. Residues: CASSRQARSANYEQYF.

The genes are TRBV2 and TRBJ2-2, with 8 bases that match TRBD2. The CDR3 totals 15 residues. The V gene end was trimmed by 6 bases and the J gene end by 5 bases; junction bases not matched to a gene: 8. Germline V gene data show CDR1 as SNHLY and CDR2 as FYNNEI. CDR3 sequence reads: CASRGPGGWTGELFF. The CDR3 DNA follows: TGTGCCAGCAGGGGTCCGGGGGGGTGGACCGGGGAGCTGTTTTTT.

The genes are TRBV27 and TRBJ2-7, with a weak D call TRBD2 (7 bases). The CDR3 consists of 13 residues. The germline CDR1 and CDR2 sequences are MNHEY and SMNVEV (reference sequence). With 7 bases removed from V and 4 bases from J, the gap between germline ends came to 14 bases. The CDR3 sequence is CASTPRGGYEQYF. The CDR3 DNA reads as TGTGCCAGCACCCCTAGGGGGGGATACGAGCAGTACTTC.

The rearrangement joins TRBV11-3 to TRBJ1-3; a weak D match, TRBD1 (6 bases). Germline V lookup: CDR1 SGHNT, CDR2 YENEEA. The CDR3 length is 15 residues. The ends were cut back, 5 bases at V and 0 bases at J, with 11 bases in the middle. The CDR3 nucleotides read TGTGCCAGCAGCGGCACAGGGCTCTCTGGAAACACCATATATTTT. Translated, it gives CASSGTGLSGNTIYF. Variable domain in full (rest from reference TRBV11-3 and TRBJ1-3): EAGVVQSPRYKIIEKKQPVAFWCNPISGHNTLYWYLQNLGQGPELLIRYENEEAVDDSQLPKDRFSAERLKGVDSTLKIQPAELGDSAVYLCASSGTGLSGNTIYFGEGSWLTVV.

This clone has a single count. The chain is built from TRBV6-1 and TRBJ1-4, with unresolved D. The CDR3 is 12 amino acids. Germline CDR1 MNHNS, CDR2 SASEGT. V lost 2 bases and J 7 bases, leaving 5 bases between the germline ends. CDR3 residues: CASSERGEKLFF. For the CDR3, the DNA is TGTGCCAGCAGTGAACGGGGTGAAAAACTGTTTTTT.

The J gene is TRBJ1-2, the V gene TRBV5-6, with 10 bases fitting TRBD1. The CDR3 consists of 14 residues. CDR1 is SGHDT and CDR2 is YYEEEE in the germline V gene. J gave up 8 bases and V 6 bases, and 10 bases lay outside the gene matches. CDR3 protein: CASITFGTGEGYTF. DNA for the CDR3: TGTGCCAGCATAACCTTCGGGACAGGGGAGGGCTACACCTTC.

The chain is built from TRBV27 and TRBJ2-2; the match to TRBD2 covers 9 bases. Germline V CDR1 and CDR2: MNHEY, SMNVEV (reference sequence). With 2 bases clipped from V and 0 bases from J, the junction kept 4 bases outside the gene matches. This CDR3 is 17 amino acids long. CDR3 DNA sequence: TGTGCCAGCAGTTTACTGCGCGGGAGGGCGAACACCGGGGAGCTGTTTTTT. This encodes CASSLLRGRANTGELFF.

The CDR3 nucleotides read TGTGCCAGCAGCAGTACAGGGACCTACGAGCAGTACTTC. Its translation: CASSSTGTYEQYF. The rearrangement joins TRBV5-4 to TRBJ2-7; a weak D match, TRBD1 (6 bases). Trimming pared 4 bases from V and 2 bases from J, leaving 10 bases between. The CDR3 sequence is 13 residues long. Per the germline V gene, CDR1 is SGHNT and CDR2 is YYREEE (reference sequence). Together with reference TRBV5-4 and TRBJ2-7, the CDR3 gives the full variable domain: ETGVTQSPTHLIKTRGQQVTLRCSSQSGHNTVSWYQQALGQGPQFIFQYYREEENGRGNFPPRFSGLQFPNYSSELNVNALELDDSALYLCASSSTGTYEQYFGPGTRLTVT.

This clone was picked up one time. The chain combines TRBV5-1 with TRBJ2-4; 7 nucleotides agree with TRBD1. V dropped 0 bases and J dropped 0; count of bases not matched to a gene: 6. This CDR3 has 17 amino acids. CDR1 SGHRS and CDR2 YFSETQ come from the germline V gene. In DNA form, the CDR3 reads TGCGCCAGCAGCTTGGAGAGACAGGGCCTAGCCAAAAACATTCAGTACTTC. Protein sequence: CASSLERQGLAKNIQYF. The whole variable domain, remainder taken from reference TRBV5-1 and TRBJ2-4, is KAGVTQTPRYLIKTRGQQVTLSCSPISGHRSVSWYQQTPGQGLQFLFEYFSETQRNKGNFPGRFSGRQFSNSRSEMNVSTLELGDSALYLCASSLERQGLAKNIQYFGAGTRLSVL.

The chain links TRBV7-8 to TRBJ2-3; D not certain. V was pared by 4 bases and J by 4 bases, with 6 bases between. CDR1 is SGHVS and CDR2 is FQNEAQ in the germline V gene. The CDR3 totals 12 residues. CDR3 DNA sequence: TGTGCCAGCAGCTCACCCCCAGATACGCAGTATTTT. Protein product: CASSSPPDTQYF.

The V call is TRBV27, the J call TRBJ1-4; D uncertain. Trimming pared 6 bases from V and 7 bases from J, leaving 15 bases between. Germline loops: CDR1 MNHEY, CDR2 SMNVEV (reference sequence). This CDR3 comprises 14 residues. CDR3 residues: CASSLTGMGEKLFF. CDR3 sequence (DNA): TGTGCCAGCAGCCTAACGGGGATGGGTGAAAAACTGTTTTTT. Combining the CDR3 with reference TRBV27 and TRBJ1-4 gives the whole variable domain EAQVTQNPRYLITVTGKKLTVTCSQNMNHEYMSWYRQDPGLGLRQIYYSMNVEVTDKGDVPEGYKVSRKEKRNFPLILESPSPNQTSLYFCASSLTGMGEKLFFGSGTQLSVL.